The clone carrying this T cell receptor (beta chain) is large. TCR libraries were prepared from approximately 15 ng of total RNA with the QIAseq Immune Repertoire TCR panel. One entry per CDR3 protein, called by TCRdb with MiXCR from the reads. The sample shows 350 to 450 distinct CDR3 sequences, 9.5% to 15% of them seen only once. Sorting of live CD3+CD8+TCRalphabeta+ cells by PD-1 and/or TIGIT gave four subsets. This sample was included in a study of circulating CD8 cells and anti-PD-1 response in melanoma. The sequences come from CD8+ T cells from PBMCs, collected at baseline or after one month of anti-PD-1 therapy (not recorded which). The receptor comes from a human donor with melanoma.

Here the CDR3 reads CASSQSTGGVGYGYTF. In DNA, the CDR3 is TGTGCCAGCAGCCAATCTACAGGGGGCGTCGGCTATGGCTACACCTTC. V is TRBV5-5 and J is TRBJ1-2; 9 bases align to TRBD1. The CDR3 runs 16 residues. V was pared by 4 bases and J by 4 bases, with 11 bases of the junction left unmatched. Germline V gene data show CDR1 as SGHKS and CDR2 as YYEKEE (reference sequence).